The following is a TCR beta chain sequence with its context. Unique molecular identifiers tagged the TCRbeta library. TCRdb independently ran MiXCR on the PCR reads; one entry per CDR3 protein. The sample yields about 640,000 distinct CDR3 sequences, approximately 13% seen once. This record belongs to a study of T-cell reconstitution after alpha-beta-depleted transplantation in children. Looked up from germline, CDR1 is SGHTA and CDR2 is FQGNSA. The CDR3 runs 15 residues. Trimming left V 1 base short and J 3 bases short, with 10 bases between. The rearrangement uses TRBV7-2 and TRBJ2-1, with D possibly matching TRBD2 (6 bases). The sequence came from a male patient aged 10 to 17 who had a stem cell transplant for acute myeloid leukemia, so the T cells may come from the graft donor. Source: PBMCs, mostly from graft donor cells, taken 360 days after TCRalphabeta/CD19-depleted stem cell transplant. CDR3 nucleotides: TGTGCCAGCAGCTTAGGGGGACTCCACTACAATGAGCAGTTCTTC. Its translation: CASSLGGLHYNEQFF.